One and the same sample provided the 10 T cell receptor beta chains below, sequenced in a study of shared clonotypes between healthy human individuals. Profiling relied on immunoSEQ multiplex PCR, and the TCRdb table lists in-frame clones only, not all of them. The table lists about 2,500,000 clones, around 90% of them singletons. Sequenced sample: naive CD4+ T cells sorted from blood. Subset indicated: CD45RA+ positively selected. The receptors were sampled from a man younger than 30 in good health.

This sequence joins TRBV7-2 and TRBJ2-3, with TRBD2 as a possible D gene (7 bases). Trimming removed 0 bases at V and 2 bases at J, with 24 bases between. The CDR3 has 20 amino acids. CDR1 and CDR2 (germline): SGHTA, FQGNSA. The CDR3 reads CASSLAPGGTIRGPTDTQYF. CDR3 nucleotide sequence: TGTGCCAGCAGCTTAGCCCCCGGGGGGACCATCAGGGGCCCCACAGATACGCAGTATTTT.

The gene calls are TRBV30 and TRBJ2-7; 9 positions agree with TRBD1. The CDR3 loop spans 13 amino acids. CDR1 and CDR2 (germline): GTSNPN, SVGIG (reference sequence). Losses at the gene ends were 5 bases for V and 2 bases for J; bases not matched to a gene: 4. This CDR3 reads CAWGTGITYEQYF. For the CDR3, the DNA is TGTGCCTGGGGGACAGGGATAACCTACGAGCAGTACTTC.

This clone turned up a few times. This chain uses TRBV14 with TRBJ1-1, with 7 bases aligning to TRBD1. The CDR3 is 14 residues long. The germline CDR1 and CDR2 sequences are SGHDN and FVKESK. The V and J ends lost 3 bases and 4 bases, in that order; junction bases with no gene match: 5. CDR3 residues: CASSHTGARTEAFF. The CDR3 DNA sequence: TGTGCCAGCAGCCATACAGGGGCGCGCACTGAAGCTTTCTTT.

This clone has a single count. For the CDR3, the DNA is TGTGCCAGCAGCAGAGCCGCCGGGACCCGGATTCATTGGCAGTTCTTC. Translated, it gives CASSRAAGTRIHWQFF. V and J are TRBV7-8 and TRBJ2-1; D assignment may be TRBD1 or TRBD2 (5 bases each). V lost 5 bases and J lost 12, with 26 bases in between. CDR1 and CDR2 from the germline V gene are SGHVS and FQNEAQ. The CDR3 is 16 residues long.

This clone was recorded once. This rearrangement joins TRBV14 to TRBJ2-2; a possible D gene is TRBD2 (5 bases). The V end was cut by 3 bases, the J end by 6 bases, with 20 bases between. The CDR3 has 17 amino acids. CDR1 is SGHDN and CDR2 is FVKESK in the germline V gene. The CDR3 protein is CASSHTRITRVPGELFF. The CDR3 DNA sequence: TGTGCCAGCAGCCACACCAGAATAACGAGGGTTCCCGGGGAGCTGTTTTTT. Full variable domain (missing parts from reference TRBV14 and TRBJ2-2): EAGVTQFPSHSVIEKGQTVTLRCDPISGHDNLYWYRRVMGKEIKFLLHFVKESKQDESGMPNNRFLAERTGGTYSTLKVQPAELEDSGVYFCASSHTRITRVPGELFFGEGSRLTVL.

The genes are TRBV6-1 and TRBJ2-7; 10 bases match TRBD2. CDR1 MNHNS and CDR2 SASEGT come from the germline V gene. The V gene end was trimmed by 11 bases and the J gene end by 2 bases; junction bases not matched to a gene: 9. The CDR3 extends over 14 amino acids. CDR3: CAGGRSGGAYEQYF. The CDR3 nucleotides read TGTGCCGGCGGGAGGAGCGGGGGGGCCTACGAGCAGTACTTC.

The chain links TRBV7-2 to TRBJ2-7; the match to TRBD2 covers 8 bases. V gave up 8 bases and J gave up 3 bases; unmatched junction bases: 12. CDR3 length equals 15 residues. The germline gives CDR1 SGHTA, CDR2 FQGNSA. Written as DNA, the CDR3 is TGTGCCAGCCAATACAAGCGGGGGTCGTACTACGAGCAGTACTTC. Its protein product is CASQYKRGSYYEQYF.

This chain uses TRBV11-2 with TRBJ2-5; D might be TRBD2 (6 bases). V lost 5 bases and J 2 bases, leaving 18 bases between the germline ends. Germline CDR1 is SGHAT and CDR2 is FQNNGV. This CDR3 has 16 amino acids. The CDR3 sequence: CASSKTGRGRQETQYF. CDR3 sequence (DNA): TGTGCCAGCAGCAAAACCGGACGAGGGAGGCAAGAGACCCAGTACTTC.

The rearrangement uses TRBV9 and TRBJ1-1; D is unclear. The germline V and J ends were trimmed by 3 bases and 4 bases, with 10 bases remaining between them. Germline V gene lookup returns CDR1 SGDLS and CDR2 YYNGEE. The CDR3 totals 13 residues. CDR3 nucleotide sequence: TGTGCCAGCAGCGCCATGGCGGGCACTGAAGCTTTCTTT. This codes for CASSAMAGTEAFF. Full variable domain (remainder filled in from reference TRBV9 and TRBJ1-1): DSGVTQTPKHLITATGQRVTLRCSPRSGDLSVYWYQQSLDQGLQFLIQYYNGEERAKGNILERFSAQQFPDLHSELNLSSLELGDSALYFCASSAMAGTEAFFGQGTRLTVV.

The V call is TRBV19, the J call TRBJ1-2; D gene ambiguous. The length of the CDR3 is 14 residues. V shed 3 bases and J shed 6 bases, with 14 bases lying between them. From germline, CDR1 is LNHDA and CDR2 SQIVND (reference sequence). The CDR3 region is CASSMRSITHGYTF. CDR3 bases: TGTGCCAGTAGTATGAGAAGTATTACGCATGGCTACACCTTC.